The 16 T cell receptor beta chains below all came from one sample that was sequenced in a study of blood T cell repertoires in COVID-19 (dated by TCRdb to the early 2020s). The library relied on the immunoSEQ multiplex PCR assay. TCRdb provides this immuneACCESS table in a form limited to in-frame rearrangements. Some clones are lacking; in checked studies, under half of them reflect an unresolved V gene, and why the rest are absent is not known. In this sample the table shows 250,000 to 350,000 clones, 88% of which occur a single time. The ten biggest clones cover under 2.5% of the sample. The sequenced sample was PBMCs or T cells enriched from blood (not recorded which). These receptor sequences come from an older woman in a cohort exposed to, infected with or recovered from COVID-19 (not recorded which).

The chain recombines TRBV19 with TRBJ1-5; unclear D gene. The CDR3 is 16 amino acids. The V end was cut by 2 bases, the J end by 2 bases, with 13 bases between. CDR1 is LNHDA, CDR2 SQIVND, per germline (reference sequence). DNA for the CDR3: TGTGCCAGTAGTATATTGGTTAGCAATCGCAATCAGCCCCAGCATTTT. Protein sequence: CASSILVSNRNQPQHF.

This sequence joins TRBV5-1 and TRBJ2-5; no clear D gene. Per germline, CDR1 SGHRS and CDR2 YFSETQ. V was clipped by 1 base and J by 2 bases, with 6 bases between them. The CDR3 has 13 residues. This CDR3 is CASSLSTQETQYF. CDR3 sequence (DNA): TGCGCCAGCAGCTTGTCCACACAAGAGACCCAGTACTTC.

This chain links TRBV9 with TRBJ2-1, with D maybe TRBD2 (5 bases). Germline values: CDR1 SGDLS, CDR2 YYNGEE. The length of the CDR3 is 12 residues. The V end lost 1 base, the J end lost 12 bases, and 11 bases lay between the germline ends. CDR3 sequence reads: CASSVYGGVQFF. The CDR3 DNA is TGTGCCAGCAGCGTATATGGAGGAGTGCAGTTCTTC.

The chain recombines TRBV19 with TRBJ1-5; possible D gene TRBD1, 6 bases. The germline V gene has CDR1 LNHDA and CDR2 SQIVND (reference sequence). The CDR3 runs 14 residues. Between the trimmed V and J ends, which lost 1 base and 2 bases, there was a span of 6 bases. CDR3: CASSIAGGNQPQHF. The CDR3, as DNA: TGTGCCAGTAGTATAGCAGGGGGCAATCAGCCCCAGCATTTT. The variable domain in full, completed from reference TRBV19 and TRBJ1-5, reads DGGITQSPKYLFRKEGQNVTLSCEQNLNHDAMYWYRQDPGQGLRLIYYSQIVNDFQKGDIAEGYSVSREKKESFPLTVTSAQKNPTAFYLCASSIAGGNQPQHFGDGTRLSIL.

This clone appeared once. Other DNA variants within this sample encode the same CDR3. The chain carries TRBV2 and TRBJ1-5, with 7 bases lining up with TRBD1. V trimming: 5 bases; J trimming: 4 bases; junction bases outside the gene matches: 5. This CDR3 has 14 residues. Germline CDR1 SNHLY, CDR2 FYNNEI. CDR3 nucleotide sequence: TGTGCCAGCAGTACTAGACAGGGAAATCAGCCCCAGCATTTT. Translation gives CASSTRQGNQPQHF.

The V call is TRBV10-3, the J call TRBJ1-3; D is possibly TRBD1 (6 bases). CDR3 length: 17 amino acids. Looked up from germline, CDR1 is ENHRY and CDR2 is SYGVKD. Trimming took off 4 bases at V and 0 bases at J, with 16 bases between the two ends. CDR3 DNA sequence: TGTGCCATCAGTGGCACGAAGGGGGACACCTCTGGAAACACCATATATTTT. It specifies CAISGTKGDTSGNTIYF.

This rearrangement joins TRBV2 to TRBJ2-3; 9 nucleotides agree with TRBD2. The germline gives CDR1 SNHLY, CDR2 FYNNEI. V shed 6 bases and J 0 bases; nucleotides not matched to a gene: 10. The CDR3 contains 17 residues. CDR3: CASRENLAGLSTDTQYF. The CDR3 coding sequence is TGTGCCAGCAGAGAGAACCTAGCGGGGCTTAGCACAGATACGCAGTATTTT.

CDR3 in amino acids: CASSLRVTANEKLFF. The CDR3 DNA is TGTGCCAGCAGCTTAAGAGTTACAGCTAATGAAAAACTGTTTTTT. The chain employs TRBV11-2 and TRBJ1-4, with D unclear. Germline CDR1 SGHAT, CDR2 FQNNGV. V lost 2 bases and J lost 3, with 10 bases in between. CDR3 size: 15 residues.

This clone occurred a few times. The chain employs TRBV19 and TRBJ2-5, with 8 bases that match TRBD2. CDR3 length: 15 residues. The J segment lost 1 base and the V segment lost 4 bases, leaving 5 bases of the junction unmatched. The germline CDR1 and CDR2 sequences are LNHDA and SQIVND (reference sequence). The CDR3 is CASSSGLASQETQYF. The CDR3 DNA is TGTGCCAGTAGTAGTGGACTAGCCTCCCAAGAGACCCAGTACTTC.

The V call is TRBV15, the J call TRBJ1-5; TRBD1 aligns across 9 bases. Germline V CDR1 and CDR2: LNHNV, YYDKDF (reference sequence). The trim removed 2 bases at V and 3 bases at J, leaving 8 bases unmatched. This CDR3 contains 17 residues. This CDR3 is CATSRRTGGWDNQPQHF. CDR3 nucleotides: TGTGCCACCAGCAGACGAACAGGGGGCTGGGACAATCAGCCCCAGCATTTT.

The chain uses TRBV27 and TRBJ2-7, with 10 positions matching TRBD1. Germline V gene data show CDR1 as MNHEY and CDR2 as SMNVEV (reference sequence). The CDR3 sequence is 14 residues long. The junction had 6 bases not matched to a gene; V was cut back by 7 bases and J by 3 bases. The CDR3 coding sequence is TGTGCCAGCACTCCGGGGACAGGGGACTACGAGCAGTACTTC. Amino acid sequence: CASTPGTGDYEQYF.

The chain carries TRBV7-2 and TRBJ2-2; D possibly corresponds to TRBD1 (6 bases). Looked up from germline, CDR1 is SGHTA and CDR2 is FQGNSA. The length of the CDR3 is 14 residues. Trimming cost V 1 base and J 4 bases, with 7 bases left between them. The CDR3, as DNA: TGTGCCAGCAGCTTAGGCAGGGGCACCGGGGAGCTGTTTTTT. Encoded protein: CASSLGRGTGELFF.

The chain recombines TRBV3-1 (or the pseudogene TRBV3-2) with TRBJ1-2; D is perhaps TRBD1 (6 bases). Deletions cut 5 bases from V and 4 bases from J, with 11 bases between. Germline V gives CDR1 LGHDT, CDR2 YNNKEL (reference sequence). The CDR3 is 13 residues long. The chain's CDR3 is CASSLQGTYGYTF. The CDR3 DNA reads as TGTGCCAGCAGCTTACAGGGAACCTATGGCTACACCTTC.

Here the CDR3 DNA reads TGTGCCAGCAGAGCCGGGACAGGGGGCGGTGAAAAACTGTTTTTT. Protein: CASRAGTGGGEKLFF. The chain couples TRBV6-5 to TRBJ1-4, with 12 bases lining up with TRBD1. The CDR3 runs 15 residues. J lost 7 bases, V lost 6 bases, and 6 bases had no gene match. Germline lookup yields CDR1 MNHEY and CDR2 SVGAGI.

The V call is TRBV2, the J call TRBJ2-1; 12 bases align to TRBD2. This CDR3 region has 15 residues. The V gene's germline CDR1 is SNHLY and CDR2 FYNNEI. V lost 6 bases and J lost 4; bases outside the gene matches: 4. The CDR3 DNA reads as TGTGCCAGCAGAGGGACTAGCGGGCGGTACAATGAGCAGTTCTTC. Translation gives CASRGTSGRYNEQFF. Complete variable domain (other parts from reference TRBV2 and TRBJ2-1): EPEVTQTPSHQVTQMGQEVILRCVPISNHLYFYWYRQILGQKVEFLVSFYNNEISEKSEIFDDQFSVERPDGSNFTLKIRSTKLEDSAMYFCASRGTSGRYNEQFFGPGTRLTVL.

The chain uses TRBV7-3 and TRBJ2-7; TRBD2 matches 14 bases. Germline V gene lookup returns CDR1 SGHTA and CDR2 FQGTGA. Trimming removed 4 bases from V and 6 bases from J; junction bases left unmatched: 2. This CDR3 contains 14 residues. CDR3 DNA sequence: TGTGCCAGCAGCTCGGGACTAGCGGGAGCCGAGCAGTACTTC. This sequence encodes CASSSGLAGAEQYF.